This TCR beta chain was retrieved from a study of cytomegalovirus exposure and HLA in healthy donors. Study background: In a later analysis, it was reported that the 110 or so validation repertoires had been produced on the same platform as the roughly 700 repertoires belonging to the first cohort.

A word on this clone: The antigen remains unidentified.

Study-level results: In the 130 or so validation repertoires, just under 95% of cluster scores exceeded 0, per a later analysis. Reports showed the classifier diagnosing cytomegalovirus status with high specificity and sensitivity. In vitro checks showed that three CMV-associated chains really do target CMV antigens.

Profiling relied on immunoSEQ multiplex PCR, and the TCRdb table lists in-frame clones only, not all of them. The sample records some 130,000 clones, about 80% being singletons. The CDR3 totals 15 residues. Germline CDR1 MNHEY, CDR2 SVGAGI. The V end was cut by 0 bases, the J end by 1 base, with 9 bases between. This TCR came from a man aged 25-45 years in good health and CMV-seropositive. This sequence joins TRBV6-5 and TRBJ1-1; possible D gene TRBD1, 5 bases. The material sequenced was PBMCs. DNA for the CDR3: TGTGCCAGCAGTTACTCCTTTACAGGGAACACTGAAGCTTTCTTT. Translated, it gives CASSYSFTGNTEAFF.